The clone carrying this T cell receptor beta chain was observed a handful of times. A junction boundary mismatches the germline segment, possibly from a read error. Other DNA sequences within the sample encode an identical CDR3. From the PCR reads, TCRdb re-called clones with MiXCR. Among some 83,000 clones listed, approximately 13% were seen once. Before thyroid surgery, none of the patients had received any treatment. The data stem from a study of metastatic and nonmetastatic thyroid tumors. The clonotype comes from a female donor with papillary thyroid cancer or a benign thyroid nodule (not recorded which). Some clones in this sample may be carry-over from other donors' samples. Specimen: tumor tissue.

The CDR3 protein is CASSLDVPGGGQPQHF. Here the CDR3 DNA reads TGCGCCAGCAGCTTAGACGTCCCCGGGGGCGGTCAGCCCCAGCATTTT. The chain joins TRBV11-2 to TRBJ1-5; possibly TRBD1 for D (6 bases). Germline V lookup: CDR1 SGHAT, CDR2 FQNNGV. This CDR3 has 16 residues.